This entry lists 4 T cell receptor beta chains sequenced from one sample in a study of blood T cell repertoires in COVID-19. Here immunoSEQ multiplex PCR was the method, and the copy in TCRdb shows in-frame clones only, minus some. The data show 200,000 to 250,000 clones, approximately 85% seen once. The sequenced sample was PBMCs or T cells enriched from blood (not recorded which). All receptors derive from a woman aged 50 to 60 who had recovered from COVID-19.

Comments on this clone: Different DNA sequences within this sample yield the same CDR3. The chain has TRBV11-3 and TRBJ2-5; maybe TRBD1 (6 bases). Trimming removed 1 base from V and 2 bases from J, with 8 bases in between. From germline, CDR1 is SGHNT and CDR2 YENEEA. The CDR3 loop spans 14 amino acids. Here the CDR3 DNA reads TGTGCCAGCAGCTTAGGGACAGCGCAAGAGACCCAGTACTTC. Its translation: CASSLGTAQETQYF.

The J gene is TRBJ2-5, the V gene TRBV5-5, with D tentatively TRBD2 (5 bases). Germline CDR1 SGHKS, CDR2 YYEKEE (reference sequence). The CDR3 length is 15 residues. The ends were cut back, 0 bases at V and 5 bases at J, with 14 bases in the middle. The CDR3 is CASSLGPGSTETQYF. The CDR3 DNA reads TGTGCCAGCAGCTTGGGTCCGGGGAGCACGGAGACCCAGTACTTC.

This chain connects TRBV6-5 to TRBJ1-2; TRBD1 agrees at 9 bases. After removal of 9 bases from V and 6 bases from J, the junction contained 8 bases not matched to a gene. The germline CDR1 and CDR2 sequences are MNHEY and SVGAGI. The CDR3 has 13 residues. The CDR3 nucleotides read TGTGCCAGTGCCCCGGACAGGGGCCATGGCTACACCTTC. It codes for CASAPDRGHGYTF.

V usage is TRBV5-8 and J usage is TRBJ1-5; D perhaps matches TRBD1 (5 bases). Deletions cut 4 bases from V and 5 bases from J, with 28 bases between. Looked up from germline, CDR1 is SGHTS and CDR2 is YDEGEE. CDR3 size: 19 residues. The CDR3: CASSTINDGRGRGHQPQHF. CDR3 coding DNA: TGTGCCAGCAGCACGATCAATGACGGACGCGGTAGGGGCCATCAGCCCCAGCATTTT.